This T cell receptor (beta chain) was captured in a study of blood T cell repertoires in COVID-19. Here immunoSEQ multiplex PCR was the method, and the copy in TCRdb shows in-frame clones only, minus some. The sample shows a few hundred thousand clones, around 90% of them seen only once. V was cut by 6 bases and J by 6 bases, with 11 bases left in between. This CDR3 has 13 residues. The germline CDR1 and CDR2 sequences are MNHEY and SVGAGI. The source of this sequence is a woman aged 25 to 39 who had recovered from COVID-19. Sequencing was carried out using PBMCs or T cells enriched from blood (not recorded which). The rearrangement joins TRBV6-5 to TRBJ2-2, with D perhaps TRBD1 (5 bases). The CDR3 nucleotides read TGTGCCAGCAGAACAGGTCCCCCCGGGGAGCTGTTTTTT. Translating it yields CASRTGPPGELFF.